What follows are 13 T cell receptor beta chains derived from one specimen sequenced in a study of blood T cells in healthy people across ages. For the second PCR, which ran for about 7 to 11 cycles, a sample-barcoded 5' primer and a J-beta primer mix were used. TCRdb re-called the 5' RACE reads with MiXCR, one entry per CDR3 protein. The table includes roughly 1.5 million distinct CDR3 sequences, under 55% detected once. The sample comprised blood. These receptors came from a woman under 30 in good health.

The chain recombines TRBV20-1 with TRBJ2-7; the match to TRBD2 covers 9 bases. V lost 0 bases, J lost 7 bases, and 7 bases stayed unmatched. Germline values: CDR1 DFQATT, CDR2 SNEGSKA (reference sequence). This CDR3 has 14 amino acids. The CDR3: CSAREGLAGYEQYF. DNA of the CDR3: TGCAGTGCTAGAGAGGGGCTAGCGGGATATGAGCAGTACTTC.

This clonotype turned up a few times. The rearrangement links TRBV11-3 to TRBJ2-7, with TRBD1 matching over 8 bases. The CDR3 runs to 17 residues. CDR1 and CDR2 from the germline V gene are SGHNT and YENEEA. J gave up 3 bases and V 5 bases, and 15 bases lay outside the gene matches. For the CDR3, the DNA is TGTGCCAGCAGCGATCCCCCCCCTCCGGGACAGGACTACGAGCAGTACTTC. The encoded protein is CASSDPPPPGQDYEQYF.

V is TRBV9 and J is TRBJ2-7; either TRBD1 or TRBD2 may supply D (6 bases each). The germline CDR1 and CDR2 sequences are SGDLS and YYNGEE. V was clipped by 4 bases and J by 3 bases, with 20 bases between them. The CDR3 has 16 residues. The CDR3 is CASSPRGQGHDYEQYF. DNA of the CDR3: TGTGCCAGCAGCCCCCGGGGGCAGGGGCACGACTACGAGCAGTACTTC.

The chain couples TRBV2 to TRBJ2-1; 9 bases are a match to TRBD1. The CDR3 has 14 residues. CDR1 and CDR2 from the germline V gene are SNHLY and FYNNEI. The junction had 10 bases not matched to a gene; V was cut back by 9 bases and J by 7 bases. In DNA form, the CDR3 reads TGTGCCAGTCTCCGCAGACAGGGGGATAATGAGCAGTTCTTC. It specifies CASLRRQGDNEQFF.

This chain connects TRBV7-9 to TRBJ2-5, with D possibly TRBD2 on 5 matching bases. The CDR3 length is 13 residues. V was cut by 3 bases and J by 11 bases, with 16 bases left in between. From germline, CDR1 is SEHNR and CDR2 FQNEAQ (reference sequence). CDR3: CASSLDPRDEQYF. The CDR3, as DNA: TGTGCCAGCAGCTTGGACCCCCGGGATGAGCAGTACTTC.

The chain couples TRBV15 to TRBJ1-4; a possible D gene is TRBD1 (5 bases). Germline CDR1 and CDR2: LNHNV and YYDKDF (reference sequence). This CDR3 is 16 amino acids long. V shed 5 bases and J shed 8 bases, with 21 bases lying between them. The CDR3 sequence is CATSERYSREEEKLFF. In DNA, the CDR3 is TGTGCCACCAGCGAGAGGTATAGCAGGGAAGAGGAAAAACTGTTTTTT.

V gene TRBV12-5 combines with J gene TRBJ2-1; D is unresolved. Germline V gene sequence: CDR1 LGHNT, CDR2 FRNRAP. V was cut by 7 bases and J by 4 bases, with 11 bases left in between. This CDR3 has 13 residues. The CDR3, as DNA: TGTGCTAGTGCCCCCGAAGAATACAATGAGCAGTTCTTC. This codes for CASAPEEYNEQFF. Together with reference TRBV12-5 and TRBJ2-1, the CDR3 gives the full variable domain: DARVTQTPRHKVTEMGQEVTMRCQPILGHNTVFWYRQTMMQGLELLAYFRNRAPLDDSGMPKDRFSAEMPDATLATLKIQPSEPRDSAVYFCASAPEEYNEQFFGPGTRLTVL.

Written as DNA, the CDR3 is TGCAGTGAACGTAGCAGGAGCTCCTACGAGCAGTACTTC. It yields the protein CSERSRSSYEQYF. V usage is TRBV20-1 and J usage is TRBJ2-7; the D is unclear. The germline CDR1 and CDR2 sequences are DFQATT and SNEGSKA (reference sequence). The germline V and J ends were trimmed by 7 bases and 0 bases, with 13 bases remaining between them. The CDR3 extends over 13 amino acids.

This chain connects TRBV29-1 to TRBJ2-7, with D maybe TRBD1 (6 bases). Germline loops: CDR1 SQVTM, CDR2 ANQGSEA. Trimming took 6 bases from V and 3 from J, leaving 15 bases between them. This CDR3 contains 13 residues. The CDR3 DNA follows: TGCAGCGTGGTCAGGGGTGGAAACTACGAGCAGTACTTC. It codes for CSVVRGGNYEQYF.

This clonotype turned up a few times. The rearrangement joins TRBV7-2 to TRBJ1-4; TRBD1 matches at 8 bases. CDR3 length: 14 amino acids. Germline V gene sequence: CDR1 SGHTA, CDR2 FQGNSA. Losses at the gene ends were 5 bases for V and 10 bases for J; bases not matched to a gene: 9. The CDR3: CASSGTGLAVKLFF. The CDR3 coding sequence is TGTGCCAGCAGCGGGACAGGCCTGGCCGTAAAACTGTTTTTT.

The chain combines TRBV2 with TRBJ1-5; D remains ambiguous. V was cut by 2 bases and J by 0 bases, with 11 bases left in between. This CDR3 comprises 16 residues. Per the germline V gene, CDR1 is SNHLY and CDR2 is FYNNEI. CDR3 nucleotides: TGTGCCAGCAGTGAACAAGGGCCCCTTAGCAATCAGCCCCAGCATTTT. It codes for CASSEQGPLSNQPQHF.

In its sample, this clonotype was seen a few times. The chain links TRBV11-2 to TRBJ2-5; D is uncertain. The CDR3 totals 14 residues. CDR1 and CDR2 from the germline V gene are SGHAT and FQNNGV. The V and J ends lost 0 bases and 5 bases respectively, with 10 bases between them. Written as DNA, the CDR3 is TGTGCCAGCAGCTTAGATGTTTCCGTCGAGACCCAGTACTTC. This sequence encodes CASSLDVSVETQYF.

This clonotype was found a few times. The genes are TRBV12-3 or TRBV12-4 and TRBJ2-1, with 10 bases aligning to TRBD2. Losses at the gene ends were 5 bases for V and 4 bases for J; bases not matched to a gene: 8. The CDR3 spans 16 residues. CDR3 sequence: CASSAPIAGGYNEQFF. The CDR3 DNA follows: TGTGCCAGCAGTGCGCCGATAGCGGGAGGATACAATGAGCAGTTCTTC.